This T cell receptor (beta chain) originates from a study of shared clonotypes between healthy human individuals. The trim removed 3 bases at V and 0 bases at J, leaving 2 bases unmatched. Per germline, CDR1 ENHRY and CDR2 SYGVKD. This CDR3 contains 15 residues. For every subset, genomic DNA was evenly distributed across several immunoSEQ plates. Data came from immunoSEQ multiplex PCR; TCRdb stores just in-frame clones and leaves some out. The sample has roughly 2.6 million clones, roughly nine tenths seen once. The chain couples TRBV10-3 to TRBJ2-3; 8 positions match TRBD1. The sample comprised naive CD4+ T cells sorted from blood. Documented subset: CD45RA+ positively selected. This receptor was identified in a man younger than 35 in good health. The DNA of the CDR3 is TGTGCCATCAGTGATAGGACAGGGAGCACAGATACGCAGTATTTT. Translated, it gives CAISDRTGSTDTQYF.